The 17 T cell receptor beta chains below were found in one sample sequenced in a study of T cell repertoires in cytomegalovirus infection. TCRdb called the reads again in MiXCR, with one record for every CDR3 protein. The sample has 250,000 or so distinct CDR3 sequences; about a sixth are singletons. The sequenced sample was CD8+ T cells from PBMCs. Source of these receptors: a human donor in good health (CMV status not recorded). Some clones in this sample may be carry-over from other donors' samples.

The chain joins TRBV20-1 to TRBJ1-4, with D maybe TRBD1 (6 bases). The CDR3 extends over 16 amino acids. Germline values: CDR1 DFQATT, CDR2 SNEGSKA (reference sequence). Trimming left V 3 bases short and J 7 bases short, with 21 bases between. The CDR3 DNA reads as TGCAGTGCTAGTCCAGGGGTTTTGACCGGTGGTGAAAAACTGTTTTTT. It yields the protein CSASPGVLTGGEKLFF.

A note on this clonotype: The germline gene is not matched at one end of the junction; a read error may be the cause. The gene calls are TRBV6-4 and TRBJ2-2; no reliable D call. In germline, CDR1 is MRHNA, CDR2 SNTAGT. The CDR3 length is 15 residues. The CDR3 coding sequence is TGTGTCAGCTCCTTCAGCCCAGGGAACACCGGGGAGCTGTTTTTT. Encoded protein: CVSSFSPGNTGELFF.

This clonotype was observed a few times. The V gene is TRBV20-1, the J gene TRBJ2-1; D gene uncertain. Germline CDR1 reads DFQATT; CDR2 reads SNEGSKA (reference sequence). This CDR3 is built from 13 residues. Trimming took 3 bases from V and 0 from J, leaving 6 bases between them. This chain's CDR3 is CSASFLSYNEQFF. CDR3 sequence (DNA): TGCAGTGCTAGTTTCCTCTCCTACAATGAGCAGTTCTTC.

CDR3: CASSLSSTSGTYEQYF. The CDR3 bases are TGTGCCAGCAGTTTATCGTCGACTAGCGGAACCTACGAGCAGTACTTC. This chain connects TRBV27 to TRBJ2-7, with 9 bases lining up with TRBD2. The CDR3 loop spans 16 amino acids. J gave up 2 bases and V 0 bases, and 5 bases lay outside the gene matches. Germline loops: CDR1 MNHEY, CDR2 SMNVEV (reference sequence).

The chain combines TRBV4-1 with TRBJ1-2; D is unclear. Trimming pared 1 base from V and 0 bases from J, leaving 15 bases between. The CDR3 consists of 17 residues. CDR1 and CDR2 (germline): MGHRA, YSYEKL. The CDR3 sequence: CASSQGPGVLTNYGYTF. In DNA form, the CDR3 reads TGCGCCAGCAGCCAAGGTCCGGGTGTCCTAACTAACTATGGCTACACCTTC.

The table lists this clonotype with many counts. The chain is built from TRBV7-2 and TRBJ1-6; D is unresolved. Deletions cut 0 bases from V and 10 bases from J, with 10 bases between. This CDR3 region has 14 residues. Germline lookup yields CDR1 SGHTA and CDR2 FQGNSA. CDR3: CASSLANRGSPLHF. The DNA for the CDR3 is TGTGCCAGCAGCTTAGCGAATCGGGGATCACCCCTCCACTTT.

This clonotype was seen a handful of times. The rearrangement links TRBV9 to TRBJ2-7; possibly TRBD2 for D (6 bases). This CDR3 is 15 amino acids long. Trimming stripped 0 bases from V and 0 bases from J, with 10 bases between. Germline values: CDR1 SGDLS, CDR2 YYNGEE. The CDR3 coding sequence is TGTGCCAGCAGCGTAGAGGGACTCCCCTCCTACGAGCAGTACTTC. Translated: CASSVEGLPSYEQYF.

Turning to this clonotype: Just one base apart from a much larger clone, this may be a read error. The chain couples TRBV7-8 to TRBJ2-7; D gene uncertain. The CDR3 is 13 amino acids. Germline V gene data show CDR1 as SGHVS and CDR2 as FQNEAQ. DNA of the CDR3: TGTGCCAGCAGCCCGCCGTTCACCTACGAGCAGAACTTC. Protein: CASSPPFTYEQNF.

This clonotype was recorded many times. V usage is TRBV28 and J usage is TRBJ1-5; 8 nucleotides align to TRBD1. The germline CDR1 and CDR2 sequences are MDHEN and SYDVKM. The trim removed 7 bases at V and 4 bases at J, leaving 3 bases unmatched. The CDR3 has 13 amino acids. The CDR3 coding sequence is TGTGCCAGCACCAGGACAGGGAATCAGCCCCAGCATTTT. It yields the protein CASTRTGNQPQHF.

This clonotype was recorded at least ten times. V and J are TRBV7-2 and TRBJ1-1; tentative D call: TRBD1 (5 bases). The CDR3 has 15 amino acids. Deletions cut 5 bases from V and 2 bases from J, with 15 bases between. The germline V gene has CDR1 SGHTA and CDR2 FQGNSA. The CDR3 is CASSPGGETNTEAFF. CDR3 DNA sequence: TGTGCCAGCAGCCCAGGAGGGGAAACCAACACTGAAGCTTTCTTT.

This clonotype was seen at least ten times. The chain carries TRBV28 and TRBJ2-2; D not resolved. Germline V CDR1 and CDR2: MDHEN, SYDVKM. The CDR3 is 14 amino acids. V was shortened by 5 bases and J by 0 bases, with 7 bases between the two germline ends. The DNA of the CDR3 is TGTGCCAGCAGTCTGACCCCGAACACCGGGGAGCTGTTTTTT. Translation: CASSLTPNTGELFF.

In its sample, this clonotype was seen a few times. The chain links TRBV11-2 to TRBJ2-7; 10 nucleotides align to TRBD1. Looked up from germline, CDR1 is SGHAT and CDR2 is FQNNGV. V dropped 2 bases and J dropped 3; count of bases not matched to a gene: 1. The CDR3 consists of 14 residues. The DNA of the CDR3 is TGTGCCAGCAGCTTATGGGACAGGGGCTACGAGCAGTACTTC. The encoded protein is CASSLWDRGYEQYF.

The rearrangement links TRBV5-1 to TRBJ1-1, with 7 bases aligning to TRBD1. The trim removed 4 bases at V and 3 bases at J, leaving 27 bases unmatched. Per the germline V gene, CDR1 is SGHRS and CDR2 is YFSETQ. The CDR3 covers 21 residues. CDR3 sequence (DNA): TGCGCCAGCAGCCCCCCCGACCCCCTGCGAATATCTAACAGGGGCTACACTGAAGCTTTCTTT. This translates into CASSPPDPLRISNRGYTEAFF.

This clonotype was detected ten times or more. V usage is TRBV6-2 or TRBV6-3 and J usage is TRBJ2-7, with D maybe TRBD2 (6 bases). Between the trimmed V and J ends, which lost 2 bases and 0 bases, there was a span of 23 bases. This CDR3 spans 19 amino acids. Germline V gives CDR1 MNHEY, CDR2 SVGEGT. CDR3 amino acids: CASSYDYSLRRDFSYEQYF. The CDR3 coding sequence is TGTGCCAGCAGTTACGACTACAGTTTGAGGAGGGACTTCTCCTACGAGCAGTACTTC.

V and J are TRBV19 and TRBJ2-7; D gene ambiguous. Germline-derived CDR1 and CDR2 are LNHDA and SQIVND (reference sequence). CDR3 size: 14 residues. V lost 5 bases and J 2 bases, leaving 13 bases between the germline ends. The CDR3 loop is CASSLGNGPYEQYF. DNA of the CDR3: TGTGCCAGTAGTCTGGGGAACGGCCCCTACGAGCAGTACTTC.

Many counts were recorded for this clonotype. The CDR3 region is CASSFLPGPSGYEQYF. For the CDR3, the DNA is TGTGCCAGCAGTTTCCTCCCAGGACCCTCGGGCTACGAGCAGTACTTC. The chain carries TRBV28 and TRBJ2-7, with unresolved D. V lost 3 bases to trimming and J lost 3 bases, with 18 bases between them. Germline V gene lookup returns CDR1 MDHEN and CDR2 SYDVKM. CDR3 length: 16 amino acids. Based on the CDR3 plus reference TRBV28 and TRBJ2-7, the full variable domain is DVKVTQSSRYLVKRTGEKVFLECVQDMDHENMFWYRQDPGLGLRLIYFSYDVKMKEKGDIPEGYSVSREKKERFSLILESASTNQTSMYLCASSFLPGPSGYEQYFGPGTRLTVT.

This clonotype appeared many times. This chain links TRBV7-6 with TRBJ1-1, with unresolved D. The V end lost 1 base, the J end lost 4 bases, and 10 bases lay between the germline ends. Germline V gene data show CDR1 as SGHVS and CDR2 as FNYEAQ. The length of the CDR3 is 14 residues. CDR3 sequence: CASSLGGTGTEAFF. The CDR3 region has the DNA TGTGCCAGCAGCTTAGGCGGCACGGGCACTGAAGCTTTCTTT. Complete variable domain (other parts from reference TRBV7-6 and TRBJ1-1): GAGVSQSPRYKVTKRGQDVALRCDPISGHVSLYWYRQALGQGPEFLTYFNYEAQQDKSGLPNDRFSAERPEGSISTLTIQRTEQRDSAMYRCASSLGGTGTEAFFGQGTRLTVV.